The source of this T cell receptor beta chain is a study of CD8+CD57+ T cells in acquired aplastic anemia. About the study: The sorted CD4+ and CD8+ cells yielded an average about 3.3 ug of DNA.

Losses at the gene ends were 3 bases for V and 4 bases for J; bases not matched to a gene: 4. This CDR3 spans 14 amino acids. Germline CDR1 is SGHVS and CDR2 is FQNEAQ. According to the study, genomic DNA was the template for TCR beta VDJ and CDR3 profiling. TCRdb re-called the reads through MiXCR, storing one row per CDR3 protein. The sample consists of more than 250,000 distinct CDR3 sequences, roughly 50% of them appearing once. V and J are TRBV7-8 and TRBJ2-7; 9 nucleotides line up with TRBD2. The source of this sequence is a human donor with severe aplastic anemia or a healthy control (not recorded which). Sequenced material: sorted CD4+, CD8+, or CD8+CD57+ T cells (not recorded which) from PBMCs. This chain's CDR3 is CASSFSGSKYEQYF. CDR3 sequence (DNA): TGTGCCAGCAGCTTTAGCGGGAGCAAATACGAGCAGTACTTC.